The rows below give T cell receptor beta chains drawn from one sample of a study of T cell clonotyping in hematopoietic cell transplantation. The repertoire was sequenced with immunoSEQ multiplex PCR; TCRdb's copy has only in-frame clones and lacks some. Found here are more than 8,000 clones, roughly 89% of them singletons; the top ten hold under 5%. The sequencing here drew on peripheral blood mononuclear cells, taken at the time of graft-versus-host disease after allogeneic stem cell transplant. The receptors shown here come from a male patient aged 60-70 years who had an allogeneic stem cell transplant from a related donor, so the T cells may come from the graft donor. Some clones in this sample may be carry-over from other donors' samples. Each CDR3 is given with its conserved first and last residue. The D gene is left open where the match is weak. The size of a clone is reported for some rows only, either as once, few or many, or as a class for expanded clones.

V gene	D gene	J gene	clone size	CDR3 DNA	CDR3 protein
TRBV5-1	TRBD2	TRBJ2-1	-	TGCGCCAGCAGCTTACTAGCGGGGGGTTACAATGAGCAGTTCTTC	CASSLLAGGYNEQFF
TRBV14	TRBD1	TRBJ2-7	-	TGTGCCAGCAGCCACAGGGGGCACGTCTACGAGCAGTACTTC	CASSHRGHVYEQYF
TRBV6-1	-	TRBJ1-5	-	TGTGCCAGCAGTGCCTTGGCAGGGTACAGCAATCAGCCCCAGCATTTT	CASSALAGYSNQPQHF
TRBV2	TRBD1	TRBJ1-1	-	TGTGCCAGCAGATATGGACAGGGAGGAGAAGCTTTCTTT	CASRYGQGGEAFF
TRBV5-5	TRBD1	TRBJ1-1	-	TGTGCCAGCAGCTTGCATCACAGGGGGAACACTGAAGCTTTCTTT	CASSLHHRGNTEAFF
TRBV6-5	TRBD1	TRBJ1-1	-	TGTGCCAGCAGTTCCAGCACTCACAGGGGCTCAAGTGAAGCTTTCTTT	CASSSSTHRGSSEAFF
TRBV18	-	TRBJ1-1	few	TGTGCCAGCTCACCACGAGGTGAGGGGACTGAAGCTTTCTTT	CASSPRGEGTEAFF
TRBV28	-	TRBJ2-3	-	TGTGCCAGCAGTTGGACTCTTGAGGATACGCAGTATTTT	CASSWTLEDTQYF
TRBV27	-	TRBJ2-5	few	TGTGCCAGCAGTACTAACAGGGATCAAGAGACCCAGTACTTC	CASSTNRDQETQYF
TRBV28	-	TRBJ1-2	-	TGTGCCAGCAGTTTGACCTACACCGGGACATCGGAGTTCCAAACTAACTATGGCTACACCTTC	CASSLTYTGTSEFQTNYGYTF
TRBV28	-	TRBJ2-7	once	TGTGCCAGCAGACCCTCAGGGCTCGAGCAGTACTTC	CASRPSGLEQYF
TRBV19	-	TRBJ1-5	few	TGTGCCAGTAGTAACTCCCGGGACGGCCGGAGTAGAGGTCAGCCCCAGCATTTT	CASSNSRDGRSRGQPQHF
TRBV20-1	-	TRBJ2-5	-	TGCAGTGCTGGCCCAGAGACCCAGTACTTC	CSAGPETQYF
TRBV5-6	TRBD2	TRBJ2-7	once	TGTGCCAGCAGCCTGGGACTAGCCCCCTACGAGCAGTACTTC	CASSLGLAPYEQYF
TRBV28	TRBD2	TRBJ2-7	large	TGTGCCAGCAGTCACCGGGGGGGTGACGAGCAGTACTTC	CASSHRGGDEQYF
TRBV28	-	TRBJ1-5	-	TGTGCCAGCAGTTTTCCGGGGGGGAATCAGCCCCAGCATTTT	CASSFPGGNQPQHF
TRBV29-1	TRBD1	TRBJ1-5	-	TGCAGCGCCGGGACAGTCAATCAGCCCCAGCATTTT	CSAGTVNQPQHF
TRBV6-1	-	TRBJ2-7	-	TGTGCCAGCACCCTAGACTACTACGAGCAGTACTTC	CASTLDYYEQYF
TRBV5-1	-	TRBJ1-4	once	TGCGCCAGCAGCTTGGCGGGCCGGGCAAATGAAAAACTGTTTTTT	CASSLAGRANEKLFF
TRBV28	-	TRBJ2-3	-	TGTGCCAGCAGTCCAAAACCAGATACGCAGTATTTT	CASSPKPDTQYF
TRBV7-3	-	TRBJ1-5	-	TGTGCCAGCAGCTTAACGATGGGGGCGGCCCAGCATTTT	CASSLTMGAAQHF
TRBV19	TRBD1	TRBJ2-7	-	TGTGCCAGTAGCCGAAGGACAGGGTTTGAGGGCGAGCAGTACTTC	CASSRRTGFEGEQYF
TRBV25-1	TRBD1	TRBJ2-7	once	TGTGCCAGCAGTGAACACAGGGGAAGGAACGAGCAGTACTTC	CASSEHRGRNEQYF
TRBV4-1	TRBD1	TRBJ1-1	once	TGCGCCAGCAGCCAACCCTGGACAGGGGGTACTGAAGCTTTCTTT	CASSQPWTGGTEAFF